Shown below are 16 T cell receptor beta chains from a single sample sequenced in a study of blood T cell repertoires in COVID-19. Data came from immunoSEQ multiplex PCR; TCRdb stores just in-frame clones and leaves some out. The sample has about 140,000 clones, about 88% seen once; the top ten hold approximately 2.5%. The sequenced material came from peripheral blood. The receptors were sampled from a human donor with COVID-19, enrolled during active disease. The donor label of this sample is uncertain.

The chain employs TRBV7-9 and TRBJ1-2; no definite D call. Trimming cost V 3 bases and J 1 base, with 6 bases left between them. The CDR3 is 13 amino acids. Germline V gene data show CDR1 as SEHNR and CDR2 as FQNEAQ (reference sequence). The CDR3 DNA is TGTGCCAGCAGCTTCGAGGTTAACTATGGCTACACCTTC. Protein: CASSFEVNYGYTF.

This clone was counted a few times. J is TRBJ2-5 and V is TRBV5-6; TRBD1 matches at 9 bases. From germline, CDR1 is SGHDT and CDR2 YYEEEE. V lost 0 bases, J lost 1 base, and 1 base stayed unmatched. The CDR3 is 15 amino acids. The CDR3 sequence: CASSLEDRGQETQYF. CDR3 DNA sequence: TGTGCCAGCAGCTTGGAGGACAGGGGCCAAGAGACCCAGTACTTC.

The chain combines TRBV4-2 with TRBJ1-4; D unclear. This CDR3 spans 16 amino acids. From germline, CDR1 is LGHNA and CDR2 YNFKEQ. The V end lost 0 bases, the J end lost 0 bases, and 8 bases lay between the germline ends. The CDR3 region is CASSQDITSTNEKLFF. The CDR3 nucleotides read TGTGCCAGCAGCCAAGATATCACTTCAACTAATGAAAAACTGTTTTTT.

The chain is built from TRBV6-5 and TRBJ2-3, with D hard to call. The CDR3 is 12 residues long. Trimming stripped 7 bases from V and 0 bases from J, with 5 bases between. Germline V gene data show CDR1 as MNHEY and CDR2 as SVGAGI. The CDR3 protein is CASKSSTDTQYF. CDR3 DNA sequence: TGTGCCAGCAAGAGCAGCACAGATACGCAGTATTTT.

V is TRBV19 and J is TRBJ1-5, with 7 bases that match TRBD1. V shed 1 base, J shed 3 bases, and the junction held 6 bases outside the gene matches. The CDR3 runs to 16 residues. Germline CDR1 and CDR2: LNHDA and SQIVND (reference sequence). As DNA, the CDR3 is TGTGCCAGTAGTATAGCGGCGGGACAGAACAATCAGCCCCAGCATTTT. Translation: CASSIAAGQNNQPQHF.

This chain uses TRBV5-8 with TRBJ2-6; a possible D gene is TRBD1 (6 bases). This CDR3 is 17 amino acids long. Germline CDR1 reads SGHTS; CDR2 reads YDEGEE. Trimming removed 4 bases from V and 3 bases from J, with 17 bases in between. The CDR3 loop reads CASSVTGNTGGANVLTF. CDR3 DNA: TGTGCCAGCAGCGTAACAGGGAATACTGGTGGGGCCAACGTCCTGACTTTC.

This clone was detected once. The V and J genes are TRBV19 and TRBJ1-3; D remains unclear. V lost 7 bases and J lost 0, with 13 bases in between. Germline CDR1 LNHDA, CDR2 SQIVND (reference sequence). CDR3 length: 15 amino acids. The CDR3, as DNA: TGTGCCAGTACGGCCGGGTCCTTCTCTGGAAACACCATATATTTT. This sequence encodes CASTAGSFSGNTIYF.

This sequence joins TRBV20-1 and TRBJ2-3, with 7 nucleotides matching TRBD2. V lost 3 bases to trimming and J lost 8 bases; unmatched junction nucleotides: 14. Germline values: CDR1 DFQATT, CDR2 SNEGSKA (reference sequence). The CDR3 has 15 residues. This chain's CDR3 is CSASRTSAGVGTQYF. CDR3 nucleotide sequence: TGCAGTGCTAGTCGCACAAGTGCGGGGGTTGGTACGCAGTATTTT.

The rearrangement joins TRBV9 to TRBJ2-1; 9 nucleotides match TRBD2. CDR1 is SGDLS and CDR2 is YYNGEE in the germline V gene. The V segment lost 4 bases and the J segment 7 bases; nucleotides outside the gene matches: 9. The CDR3 loop spans 15 amino acids. CDR3 coding DNA: TGTGCCAGCAGCCCCGAGCGGGGGGCCGGTAATGAGCAGTTCTTC. Amino acids: CASSPERGAGNEQFF.

The chain is built from TRBV27 and TRBJ2-1; 11 bases map to TRBD2. The CDR3 length is 16 residues. Germline V lookup: CDR1 MNHEY, CDR2 SMNVEV (reference sequence). V shed 4 bases and J 8 bases; nucleotides not matched to a gene: 10. The CDR3, as DNA: TGTGCCAGCAGTTCCTCCGGGACTAGCGGCCCCGATGAGCAGTTCTTC. The encoded protein is CASSSSGTSGPDEQFF.

The chain links TRBV5-1 to TRBJ1-4; no clear D gene. The germline V gene encodes CDR1 SGHRS and CDR2 YFSETQ. The CDR3 covers 15 residues. V gave up 4 bases and J gave up 4 bases, with 14 bases separating them. CDR3 amino acids: CASSGGISNNEKLFF. The CDR3 DNA reads as TGCGCCAGCAGCGGAGGGATCTCAAATAATGAAAAACTGTTTTTT.

For this clone: The identical CDR3 is also encoded by other nucleotide sequences in the sample. The rearrangement joins TRBV5-1 to TRBJ2-5; possibly TRBD2 for D (6 bases). The CDR3 spans 14 residues. The V gene's germline CDR1 is SGHRS and CDR2 YFSETQ. V lost 0 bases, J lost 2 bases, and 8 bases lay in between. The CDR3 coding sequence is TGCGCCAGCAGCTTGGCCGGGGGTCAAGAGACCCAGTACTTC. This gives the protein CASSLAGGQETQYF.

This clone came up once. This CDR3 is CASSLETGGGYEQYF. The CDR3 DNA reads TGCGCCAGCAGCTTGGAGACAGGGGGCGGTTACGAGCAGTACTTC. The J gene is TRBJ2-7, the V gene TRBV5-1; TRBD1 matches at 10 bases. Looked up from germline, CDR1 is SGHRS and CDR2 is YFSETQ. The V segment lost 0 bases and the J segment 4 bases; nucleotides outside the gene matches: 4. CDR3 size: 15 residues.

On this clone: The junction differs from germline at one of its ends, possibly a read error. The chain uses TRBV20-1 and TRBJ2-1; D is perhaps TRBD2 (5 bases). The germline V gene has CDR1 DFQATT and CDR2 SNEGSKA (reference sequence). CDR3 length: 9 residues. The CDR3 bases are TGTCCCCCTGGGCGGGTACTGTTCTTC. This sequence encodes CPPGRVLFF.

The chain carries TRBV11-2 and TRBJ1-2; 9 bases align to TRBD1. V lost 2 bases and J lost 6; bases outside the gene matches: 10. The germline gives CDR1 SGHAT, CDR2 FQNNGV. The CDR3 contains 16 residues. As DNA, the CDR3 is TGTGCCAGCAGCTTATTCAAGACAGGGGGTTCGGATGGCTACACCTTC. Protein product: CASSLFKTGGSDGYTF.

This clone was counted between two and nine times. J is TRBJ2-7 and V is TRBV18; 11 bases are shared with TRBD2. Germline trimming cut 7 bases from V and 2 bases from J; bases unmatched to any gene: 13. Germline V gene sequence: CDR1 KGHSH, CDR2 LQKENI. This CDR3 region has 17 residues. The CDR3 is CASLTGTSGAVTYEQYF. In DNA form, the CDR3 reads TGTGCCAGCTTAACCGGGACTAGCGGTGCTGTAACCTACGAGCAGTACTTC.